The source of this T cell receptor beta chain is a study of OX40 agonist ivuxolimab in advanced cancers. Profiling relied on immunoSEQ multiplex PCR, and the TCRdb table lists in-frame clones only, not all of them. This table holds 90,000 to 100,000 clones, approximately 92% found once. Trimming pared 5 bases from V and 3 bases from J, leaving 19 bases between. The germline V gene has CDR1 SGHAT and CDR2 FQNNGV. The CDR3 spans 16 residues. This rearrangement joins TRBV11-2 to TRBJ1-2; D is perhaps TRBD1 (6 bases). Sequenced here: CD4+ or CD8+ T cells sorted from blood, sampled in a trial of the OX40 agonist ivuxolimab. The receptor was isolated from an adult with an advanced solid tumor such as melanoma, head and neck, liver or kidney cancer. The CDR3 loop is CASSTLGGRTDYGYTF. The CDR3 DNA reads TGTGCCAGCAGCACTCTAGGGGGGCGGACGGACTATGGCTACACCTTC.